A single sample is the source of the 8 T cell receptor beta chains below, sequenced in a study of T cell responses to AZD1222 COVID-19 vaccine. Some clones are missing from TCRdb's copy, which holds only in-frame ones; the method was immunoSEQ multiplex PCR. Of 90,000 to 150,000 clones detected, roughly 87% appear once; the ten largest clones hold approximately 2.6%. The sequenced sample was peripheral blood, obtained 28 days after the second AZD1222 dose. The receptor set was obtained from an adult who received the AZD1222 COVID-19 vaccine.

The gene calls are TRBV10-3 and TRBJ2-1, with D hard to call. The CDR3 covers 12 residues. Germline assignment: CDR1 ENHRY and CDR2 SYGVKD. Trimming took off 5 bases at V and 5 bases at J, with 7 bases between the two ends. This chain's CDR3 is CAISQEHNEQFF. The CDR3 bases are TGTGCCATCAGTCAGGAGCACAATGAGCAGTTCTTC.

V is TRBV18 and J is TRBJ1-1, with TRBD1 as a possible D gene (6 bases). In germline, CDR1 is KGHSH, CDR2 LQKENI. V was trimmed by 3 bases and J by 8 bases, leaving 13 bases between them. The CDR3 is made up of 13 amino acids. The CDR3 coding sequence is TGTGCCAGCTCACCGGACAGAATGATGGAAGCTTTCTTT. Translation: CASSPDRMMEAFF.

This clone was seen just once. The J gene is TRBJ2-2, the V gene TRBV6-2 or TRBV6-3, with a possible D match to TRBD1 (5 bases). V lost 1 base and J 7 bases, leaving 10 bases between the germline ends. Germline V lookup: CDR1 MNHEY, CDR2 SVGEGT. This CDR3 spans 14 amino acids. The CDR3 sequence is CASSYWGLGGELFF. DNA of the CDR3: TGTGCCAGCAGTTACTGGGGCCTCGGCGGGGAGCTGTTTTTT.

This clone has only one observation. This chain links TRBV30 with TRBJ2-7; unclear D gene. The CDR3 consists of 11 residues. CDR1 and CDR2 (germline): GTSNPN, SVGIG (reference sequence). The V gene lost 2 bases and the J gene lost 10 bases, with 12 bases spanning the gap. Here the CDR3 DNA reads TGTGCCTGGAGTATAGACCGGATTCAGTACTTC. As protein: CAWSIDRIQYF.

V usage is TRBV30 and J usage is TRBJ1-2; 8 nucleotides line up with TRBD1. CDR3 length: 14 residues. V lost 0 bases, J lost 4 bases, and 4 bases stayed unmatched. Germline V gene data show CDR1 as GTSNPN and CDR2 as SVGIG (reference sequence). Written as DNA, the CDR3 is TGTGCCTGGAGTGTTTCAGGGGGCGGCTATGGCTACACCTTC. The encoded protein is CAWSVSGGGYGYTF.

The chain recombines TRBV5-1 with TRBJ2-3; 12 bases fit TRBD2. The germline gives CDR1 SGHRS, CDR2 YFSETQ. With 4 bases clipped from V and 3 bases from J, the junction kept 6 bases outside the gene matches. The CDR3 totals 16 residues. CDR3 bases: TGCGCCAGCAGCCGCGGACTAGCGGGGAGGACAGATACGCAGTATTTT. This encodes CASSRGLAGRTDTQYF.

This chain uses TRBV7-2 with TRBJ2-1; no clear D gene. The germline V gene has CDR1 SGHTA and CDR2 FQGNSA. V was cut by 1 base and J by 7 bases, with 11 bases left in between. The CDR3 contains 14 residues. CDR3 residues: CASSLDRTSNEQFF. The CDR3 DNA reads TGTGCCAGCAGCTTAGACCGAACTTCGAATGAGCAGTTCTTC.

The J gene is TRBJ2-7, the V gene TRBV5-4, with 13 bases aligning to TRBD2. CDR1 is SGHNT, CDR2 YYREEE, per germline (reference sequence). The CDR3 runs 15 residues. With V trimmed by 4 bases and J by 3 bases, 4 bases remained unmatched. The CDR3 DNA follows: TGTGCCAGCAGCCCGGGACTAGCGGGACACTACGAGCAGTACTTC. Its translation: CASSPGLAGHYEQYF.